Below, 12 T cell receptor beta chains from the same sample are listed, as sequenced in a study of blood T cell repertoires in COVID-19. The protocol was immunoSEQ multiplex PCR, while the TCRdb copy is restricted to in-frame clones and leaves out a portion. The table includes hundreds of thousands of clones, 89% detected once. The material sequenced was PBMCs or T cells enriched from blood (not recorded which). These receptors were taken from a woman in her 40s who had recovered from COVID-19.

The V and J genes are TRBV7-3 and TRBJ1-1; D is unclear. The V gene's germline CDR1 is SGHTA and CDR2 FQGTGA. This CDR3 is built from 16 residues. V was pared by 1 base and J by 3 bases, with 15 bases between. The CDR3 sequence is CASSLNGAPEDTEAFF. In nucleotides, the CDR3 is TGTGCCAGCAGCTTAAATGGCGCCCCTGAGGACACTGAAGCTTTCTTT.

The chain uses TRBV4-3 and TRBJ2-5; 7 bases are a match to TRBD2. The CDR3 runs 13 residues. The germline CDR1 and CDR2 sequences are LGHNA and YSLEER. J was trimmed by 5 bases and V by 5 bases; bases with no gene match: 5. This CDR3 reads CASSLGGVETQYF. CDR3 DNA sequence: TGCGCCAGCAGCTTGGGGGGGGTGGAGACCCAGTACTTC.

The genes are TRBV7-8 and TRBJ2-2, with 14 nucleotides matching TRBD2. CDR3 size: 18 residues. Losses at the gene ends were 5 bases for V and 4 bases for J; bases not matched to a gene: 9. Germline V lookup: CDR1 SGHVS, CDR2 FQNEAQ. This CDR3 is CASSKLGLAGEGTGELFF. DNA of the CDR3: TGTGCCAGCAGCAAACTGGGACTAGCGGGAGAGGGCACCGGGGAGCTGTTTTTT.

CDR3 in amino acids: CASSYYQGGYEQYF. CDR3 in DNA: TGTGCCAGCAGTTACTATCAGGGTGGATACGAGCAGTACTTC. The chain combines TRBV6-6 with TRBJ2-7, with D perhaps matching TRBD1 (5 bases). The CDR3 is 14 amino acids. The V gene's germline CDR1 is MNHNY and CDR2 SVGAGI (reference sequence). V was trimmed by 1 base and J by 4 bases, leaving 11 bases between them.

The J gene is TRBJ1-1, the V gene TRBV21-1; TRBD1 is the table's D call, not checked against the DNA. TRBV21-1 is tagged as a pseudogene. This CDR3 contains 13 residues. This CDR3 reads CASSTRQGKNLFF. CDR3 in DNA: TGTGCCAGCAGCACCCGACAGGGGAAAAATCTGTTCTTT.

The chain couples TRBV6-5 to TRBJ1-2; unclear D gene. From germline, CDR1 is MNHEY and CDR2 SVGAGI. Trimming took 4 bases from V and 3 from J, leaving 9 bases between them. This CDR3 is built from 13 residues. This chain's CDR3 is CASSLRQDYGYTF. The CDR3 bases are TGTGCCAGCAGTTTACGACAAGACTATGGCTACACCTTC.

This chain links TRBV9 with TRBJ2-2; 7 nucleotides agree with TRBD2. This CDR3 contains 16 residues. Germline trimming cut 2 bases from V and 4 bases from J; bases unmatched to any gene: 8. Germline values: CDR1 SGDLS, CDR2 YYNGEE. CDR3: CASSVPGLPFTGELFF. In nucleotides, the CDR3 is TGTGCCAGCAGCGTTCCGGGACTACCTTTCACCGGGGAGCTGTTTTTT.

This chain uses TRBV7-2 with TRBJ2-2; 7 nucleotides align to TRBD2. J lost 9 bases, V lost 5 bases, and 9 bases had no gene match. This CDR3 has 14 amino acids. Germline CDR1 SGHTA, CDR2 FQGNSA. The CDR3 spells CASSPGWDYRELFF. Here the CDR3 DNA reads TGTGCCAGCAGCCCAGGGTGGGACTACCGGGAGCTGTTTTTT.

The chain combines TRBV19 with TRBJ1-5; possibly TRBD1 for D (5 bases). The CDR3 totals 15 residues. CDR1 and CDR2 (germline): LNHDA, SQIVND (reference sequence). Trimming cost V 1 base and J 5 bases, with 12 bases left between them. Written as DNA, the CDR3 is TGTGCCAGTAGTATAGCCGGGGGAGGAGATCAGCCCCAGCATTTT. Its protein product is CASSIAGGGDQPQHF.

Turning to this clone: The junction and the germline gene differ at one end; a read error may be behind it. This chain uses TRBV28 with TRBJ2-7, with 10 bases matching TRBD1. CDR3 length equals 13 residues. Germline V gene lookup returns CDR1 MDHEN and CDR2 SYDVKM. As DNA, the CDR3 is TGTGCCAGCAGTCCTAACCTACCGGGACAGGGGTTTTTC. Its protein is CASSPNLPGQGFF.

The V gene is TRBV4-1, the J gene TRBJ2-1, with TRBD2 matching 15 bases. Germline CDR1 reads MGHRA; CDR2 reads YSYEKL. V gave up 4 bases and J gave up 6 bases; unmatched junction bases: 10. The CDR3 spans 18 residues. The CDR3 here is CASSPLLRTSGRANEQFF. Here the CDR3 DNA reads TGCGCCAGCAGCCCGCTTCTTAGGACTAGCGGGAGGGCCAATGAGCAGTTCTTC.

V usage is TRBV27 and J usage is TRBJ2-7; 10 nucleotides agree with TRBD2. J gave up 11 bases and V 5 bases, and 18 bases lay outside the gene matches. Germline V lookup: CDR1 MNHEY, CDR2 SMNVEV (reference sequence). The CDR3 has 16 amino acids. The CDR3 region is CASSATRTSGTHLEYF. Written as DNA, the CDR3 is TGTGCCAGCAGTGCCACCAGGACTAGCGGAACACATCTTGAGTACTTC.